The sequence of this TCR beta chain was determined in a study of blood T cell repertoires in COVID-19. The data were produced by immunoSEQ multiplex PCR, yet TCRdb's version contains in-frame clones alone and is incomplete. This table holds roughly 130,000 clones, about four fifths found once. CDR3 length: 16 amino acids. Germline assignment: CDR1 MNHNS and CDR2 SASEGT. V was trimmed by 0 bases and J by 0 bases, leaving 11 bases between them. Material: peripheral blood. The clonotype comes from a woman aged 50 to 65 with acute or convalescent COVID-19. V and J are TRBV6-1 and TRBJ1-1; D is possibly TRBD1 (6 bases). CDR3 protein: CASSEAQQGLNTEAFF. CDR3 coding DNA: TGTGCCAGCAGTGAAGCCCAACAGGGCCTGAACACTGAAGCTTTCTTT.